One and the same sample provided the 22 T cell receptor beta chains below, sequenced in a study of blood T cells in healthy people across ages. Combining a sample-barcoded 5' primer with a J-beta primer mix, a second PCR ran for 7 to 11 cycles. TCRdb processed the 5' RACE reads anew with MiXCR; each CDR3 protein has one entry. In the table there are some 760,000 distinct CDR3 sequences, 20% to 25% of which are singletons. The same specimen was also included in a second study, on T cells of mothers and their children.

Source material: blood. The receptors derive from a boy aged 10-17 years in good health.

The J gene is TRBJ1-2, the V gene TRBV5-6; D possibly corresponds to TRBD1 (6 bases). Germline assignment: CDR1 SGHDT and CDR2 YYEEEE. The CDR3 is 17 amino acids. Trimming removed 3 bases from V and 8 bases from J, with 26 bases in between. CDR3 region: CASSSLDTRGGSGGYTF. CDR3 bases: TGTGCCAGCAGCTCCTTGGACACTAGAGGGGGGTCAGGCGGCTACACCTTC.

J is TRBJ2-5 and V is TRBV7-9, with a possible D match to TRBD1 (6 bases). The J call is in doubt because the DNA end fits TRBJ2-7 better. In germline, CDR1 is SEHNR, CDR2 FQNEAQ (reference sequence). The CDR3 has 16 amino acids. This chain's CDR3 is CASSLASPGDPYEQYF. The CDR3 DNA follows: TGTGCCAGCAGCTTAGCCTCGCCAGGGGACCCCTACGAGCAGTACTTC.

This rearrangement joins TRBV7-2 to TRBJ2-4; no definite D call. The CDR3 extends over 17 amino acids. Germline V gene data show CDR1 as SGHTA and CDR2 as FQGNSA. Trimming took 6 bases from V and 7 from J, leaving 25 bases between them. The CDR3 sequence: CASSSASVLGSGNIQYF. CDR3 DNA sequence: TGTGCCAGCAGTTCCGCCAGCGTATTAGGGTCCGGGAACATTCAGTACTTC. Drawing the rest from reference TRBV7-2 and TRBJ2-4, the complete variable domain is GAGVSQSPSNKVTEKGKDVELRCDPISGHTALYWYRQSLGQGLEFLIYFQGNSAPDKSGLPSDRFSAERTGGSVSTLTIQRTQQEDSAVYLCASSSASVLGSGNIQYFGAGTRLSVL.

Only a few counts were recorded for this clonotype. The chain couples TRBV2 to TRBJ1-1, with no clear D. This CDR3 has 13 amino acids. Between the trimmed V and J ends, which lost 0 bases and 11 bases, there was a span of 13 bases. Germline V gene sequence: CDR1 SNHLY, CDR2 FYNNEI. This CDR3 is CASSEALWVRAFF. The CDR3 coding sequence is TGTGCCAGCAGTGAAGCGCTTTGGGTACGGGCTTTCTTT.

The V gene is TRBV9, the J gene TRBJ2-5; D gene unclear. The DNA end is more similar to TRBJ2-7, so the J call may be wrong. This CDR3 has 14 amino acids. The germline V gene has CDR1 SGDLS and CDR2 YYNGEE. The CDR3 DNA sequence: TGTGCCAGCAGCGCTGGGGATTTCTCCTACGAGCAGTACTTC. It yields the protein CASSAGDFSYEQYF.

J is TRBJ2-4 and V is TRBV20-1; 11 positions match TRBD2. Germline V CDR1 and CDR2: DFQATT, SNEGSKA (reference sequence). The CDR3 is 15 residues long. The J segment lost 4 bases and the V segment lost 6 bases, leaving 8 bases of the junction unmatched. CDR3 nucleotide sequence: TGCAGTGCCTCTCCGGGGACTAGCGGTAAAAACATTCAGTACTTC. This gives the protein CSASPGTSGKNIQYF.

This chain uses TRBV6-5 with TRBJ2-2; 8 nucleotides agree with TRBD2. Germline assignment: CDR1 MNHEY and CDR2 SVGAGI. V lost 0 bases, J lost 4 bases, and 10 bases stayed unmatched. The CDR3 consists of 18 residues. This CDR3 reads CASSYSISGTRGTGELFF. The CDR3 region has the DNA TGTGCCAGCAGTTACTCGATCTCGGGGACTAGGGGCACCGGGGAGCTGTTTTTT.

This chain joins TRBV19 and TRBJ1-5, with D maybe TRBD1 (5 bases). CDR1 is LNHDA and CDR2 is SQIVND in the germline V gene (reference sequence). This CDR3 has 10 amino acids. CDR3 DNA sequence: TGTGCGGGGGGCAATCAGCCCCAGCATTTT. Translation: CAGGNQPQHF. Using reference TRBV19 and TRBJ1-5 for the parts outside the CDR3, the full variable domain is DGGITQSPKYLFRKEGQNVTLSCEQNLNHDAMYWYRQDPGQGLRLIYYSQIVNDFQKGDIAEGYSVSREKKESFPLTVTSAQKNPTAFYLCAGGNQPQHFGDGTRLSIL.

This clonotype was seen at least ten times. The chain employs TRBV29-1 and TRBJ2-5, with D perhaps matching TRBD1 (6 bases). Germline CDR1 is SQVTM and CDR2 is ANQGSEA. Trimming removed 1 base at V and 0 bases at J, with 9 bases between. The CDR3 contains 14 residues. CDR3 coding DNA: TGCAGCGTTGAAGTGAGGGACAACCAAGAGACCCAGTACTTC. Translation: CSVEVRDNQETQYF. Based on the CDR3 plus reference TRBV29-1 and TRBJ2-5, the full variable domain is SAVISQKPSRDICQRGTSLTIQCQVDSQVTMMFWYRQQPGQSLTLIATANQGSEATYESGFVIDKFPISRPNLTFSTLTVSNMSPEDSSIYLCSVEVRDNQETQYFGPGTRLLVL.

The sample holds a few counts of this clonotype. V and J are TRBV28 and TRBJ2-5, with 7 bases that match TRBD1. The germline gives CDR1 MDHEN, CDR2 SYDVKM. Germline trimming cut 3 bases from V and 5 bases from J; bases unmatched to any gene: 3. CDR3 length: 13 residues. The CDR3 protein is CASSFQTGETQYF. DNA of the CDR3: TGTGCCAGCAGTTTCCAGACAGGGGAGACCCAGTACTTC. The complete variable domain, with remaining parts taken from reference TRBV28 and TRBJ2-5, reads DVKVTQSSRYLVKRTGEKVFLECVQDMDHENMFWYRQDPGLGLRLIYFSYDVKMKEKGDIPEGYSVSREKKERFSLILESASTNQTSMYLCASSFQTGETQYFGPGTRLLVL.

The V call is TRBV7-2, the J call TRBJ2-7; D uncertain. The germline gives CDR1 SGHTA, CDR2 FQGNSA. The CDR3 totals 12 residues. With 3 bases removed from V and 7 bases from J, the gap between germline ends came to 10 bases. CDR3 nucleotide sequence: TGTGCCAGCAGCTTGGTCAGCCTGGAGCAGTACTTC. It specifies CASSLVSLEQYF.

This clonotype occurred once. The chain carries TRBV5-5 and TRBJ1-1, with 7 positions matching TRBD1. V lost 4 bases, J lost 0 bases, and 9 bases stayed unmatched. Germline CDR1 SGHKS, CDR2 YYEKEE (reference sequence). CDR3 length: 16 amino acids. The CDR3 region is CASSPYTGTVNTEAFF. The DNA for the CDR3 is TGTGCCAGCAGCCCTTATACCGGGACAGTGAACACTGAAGCTTTCTTT.

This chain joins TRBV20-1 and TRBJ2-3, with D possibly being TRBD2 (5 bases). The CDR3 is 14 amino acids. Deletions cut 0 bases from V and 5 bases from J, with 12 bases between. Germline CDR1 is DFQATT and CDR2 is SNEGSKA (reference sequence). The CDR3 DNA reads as TGCAGTGCTAGAGATAGTCTAGCAGGAGATACGCAGTATTTT. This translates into CSARDSLAGDTQYF.

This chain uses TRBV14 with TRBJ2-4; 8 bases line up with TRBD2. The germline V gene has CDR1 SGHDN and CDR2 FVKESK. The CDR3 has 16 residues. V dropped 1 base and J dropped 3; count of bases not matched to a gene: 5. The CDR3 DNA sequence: TGTGCCAGCAGCCAAGGACTAGCGTTGAGCAAAAACATTCAGTACTTC. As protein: CASSQGLALSKNIQYF.

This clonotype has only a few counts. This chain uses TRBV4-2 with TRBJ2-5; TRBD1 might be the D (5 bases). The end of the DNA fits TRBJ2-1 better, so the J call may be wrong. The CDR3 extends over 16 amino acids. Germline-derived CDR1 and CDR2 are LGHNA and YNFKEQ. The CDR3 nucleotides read TGTGCCAGCAGCCAAGTCGAAGGGGCATGGGACAATGAGCAGTTCTTC. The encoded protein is CASSQVEGAWDNEQFF.

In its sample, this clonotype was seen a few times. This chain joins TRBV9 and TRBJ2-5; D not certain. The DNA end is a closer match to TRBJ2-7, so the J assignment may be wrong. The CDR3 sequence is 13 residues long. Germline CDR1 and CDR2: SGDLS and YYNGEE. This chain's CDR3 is CASSVRPSYEQYF. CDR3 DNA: TGTGCCAGCAGCGTCCGCCCATCCTACGAGCAGTACTTC.

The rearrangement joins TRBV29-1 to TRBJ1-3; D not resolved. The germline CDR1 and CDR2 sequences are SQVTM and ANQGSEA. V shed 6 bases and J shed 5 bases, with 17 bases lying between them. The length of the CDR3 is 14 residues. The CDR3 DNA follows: TGCAGCGTCGTCGTGTCGGCGGATCGAAACACCATATATTTT. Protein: CSVVVSADRNTIYF.

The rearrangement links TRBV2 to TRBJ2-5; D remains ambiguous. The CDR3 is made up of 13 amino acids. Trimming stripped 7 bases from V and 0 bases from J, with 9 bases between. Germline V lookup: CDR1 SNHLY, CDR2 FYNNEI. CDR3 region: CASKDPYQETQYF. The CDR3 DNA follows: TGTGCCAGCAAGGACCCGTACCAAGAGACCCAGTACTTC.

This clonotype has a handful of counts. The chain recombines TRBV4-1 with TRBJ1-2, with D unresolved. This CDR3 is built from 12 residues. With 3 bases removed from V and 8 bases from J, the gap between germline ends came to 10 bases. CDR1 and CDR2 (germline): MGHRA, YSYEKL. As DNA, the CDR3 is TGCGCCAGCAGCCACCTAAGAGCGGGCTACACCTTC. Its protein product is CASSHLRAGYTF.

The CDR3 DNA reads as TGTGCCACCAGCAGAGATCAGGCTAGCGGGGAGGAAGAGACCCAGTACTTC. Amino acid sequence: CATSRDQASGEEETQYF. The chain has TRBV15 and TRBJ2-5; 9 nucleotides match TRBD2. V dropped 0 bases and J dropped 3; count of bases not matched to a gene: 8. Looked up from germline, CDR1 is LNHNV and CDR2 is YYDKDF (reference sequence). The CDR3 sequence is 17 residues long.

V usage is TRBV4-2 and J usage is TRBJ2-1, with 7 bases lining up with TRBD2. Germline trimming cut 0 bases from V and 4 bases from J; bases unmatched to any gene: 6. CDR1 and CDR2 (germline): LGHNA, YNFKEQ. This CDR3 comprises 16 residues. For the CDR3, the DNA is TGTGCCAGCAGCCAAGAGCTAGCGGTACGGTACAATGAGCAGTTCTTC. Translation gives CASSQELAVRYNEQFF.

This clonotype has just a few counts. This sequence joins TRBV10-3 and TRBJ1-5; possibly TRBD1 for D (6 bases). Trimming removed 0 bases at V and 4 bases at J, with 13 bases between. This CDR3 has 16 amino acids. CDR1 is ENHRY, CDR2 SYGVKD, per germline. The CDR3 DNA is TGTGCCATCAGTGAGTCGGACAGCGACGAAAATCAGCCCCAGCATTTT. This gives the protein CAISESDSDENQPQHF.